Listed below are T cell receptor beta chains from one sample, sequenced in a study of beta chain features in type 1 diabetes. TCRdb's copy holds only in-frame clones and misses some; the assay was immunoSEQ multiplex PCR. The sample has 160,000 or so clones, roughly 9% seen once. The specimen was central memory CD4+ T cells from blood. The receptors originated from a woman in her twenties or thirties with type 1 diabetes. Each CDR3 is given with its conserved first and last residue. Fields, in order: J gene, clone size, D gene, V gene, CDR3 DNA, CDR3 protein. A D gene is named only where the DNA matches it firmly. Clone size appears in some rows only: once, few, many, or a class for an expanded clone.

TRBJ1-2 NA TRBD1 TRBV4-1 TGCGCCAGCAGCCAACTTTGGGACAGCAGATATGGCTACACCTTC CASSQLWDSRYGYTF
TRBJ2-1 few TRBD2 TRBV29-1 TGCAGCGTTGAAGGTGCGGGAGGTTACTACAATGAGCAGTTCTTC CSVEGAGGYYNEQFF
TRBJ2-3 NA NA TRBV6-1 TGTGCCAGCACTATAATAAGGCGGCCTCTGGATACGCAGTATTTT CASTIIRRPLDTQYF
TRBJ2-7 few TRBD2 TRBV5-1 TGCGCCAGCAGTATCATGCTAGCGGGGCAGGGACTTACCTACGAGCAGTACTTC CASSIMLAGQGLTYEQYF
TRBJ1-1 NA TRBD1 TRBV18 TGTGCCAGCTCACCCGAGGCAGGGGGCGCGTATGGCACTGAAGCTTTCTTT CASSPEAGGAYGTEAFF
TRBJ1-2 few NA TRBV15 TGTGCCACCAGCCCAGTATGGGAGACTAACTATGGCTACACCTTC CATSPVWETNYGYTF
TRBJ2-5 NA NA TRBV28 TGTGCCAGCAGTTTCCCAGGGGCGCGAGAGACCCAGTACTTC CASSFPGARETQYF
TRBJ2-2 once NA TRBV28 TGTGCCAGCAGTTTACCGGCAGGGTCGAACACCGGGGAGCTGTTTTTT CASSLPAGSNTGELFF
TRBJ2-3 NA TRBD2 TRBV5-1 TGCGCCAGCAGCTCTAGCGGGAGTTTAACAGATACGCAGTATTTT CASSSSGSLTDTQYF
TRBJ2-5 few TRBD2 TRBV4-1 TGCGCCAGCAGCCGAACCCTAGCGGGAGACGGAGAGACCCAGTACTTC CASSRTLAGDGETQYF
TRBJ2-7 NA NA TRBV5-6 TGTGCCAGCAGCTACACTAGCTCCTACGAGCAGTACTTC CASSYTSSYEQYF
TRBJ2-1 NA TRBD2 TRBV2 TGTGCCAGCAGTGGCCCCGGGGGGGAGCAGTTCTTC CASSGPGGEQFF
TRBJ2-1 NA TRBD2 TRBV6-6 TGTGCCAGCACCCACCCGGTTGGCAGCGGGAGGGATGAGCAGTTCTTC CASTHPVGSGRDEQFF
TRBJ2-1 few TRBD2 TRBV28 TGTGCCAGCAGTTTTCAGCGGGAACGCCGTACCGCCTACAATGAGCAGTTCTTC CASSFQRERRTAYNEQFF
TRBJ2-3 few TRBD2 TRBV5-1 TGCGCCAGCAGCTTCGGGACTAGCGGGACCCTCTCGGATACGCAGTATTTT CASSFGTSGTLSDTQYF
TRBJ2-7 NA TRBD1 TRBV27 TGTGCCAGCAGTTTATATGGGGACAGGGGGGAAAACGAGCAGTACTTC CASSLYGDRGENEQYF
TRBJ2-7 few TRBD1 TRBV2 TGTGCCAGCAGTGAAGCGCTTGGGACAGGGGGCAGCTACGAGCAGTACTTC CASSEALGTGGSYEQYF
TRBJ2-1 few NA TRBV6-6 TGTGCCAGCAGTTACGAGGACAGCAAGTACAATGAGCAGTTCTTC CASSYEDSKYNEQFF
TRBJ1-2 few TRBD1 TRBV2 TGTGCCAGCAGCCGGGACAGGGGGTCGGATGGCTACACCTTC CASSRDRGSDGYTF
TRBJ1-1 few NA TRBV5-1 TGCGCCAGCAGCGCGAGGACAGCGAACACTGAAGCTTTCTTT CASSARTANTEAFF
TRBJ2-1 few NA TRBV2 TGTGCCAGCAGTCTGGACACCTACAATGAGCAGTTCTTC CASSLDTYNEQFF
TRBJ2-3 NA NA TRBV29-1 TGCAGCGCTGTCGACGGGGATACGCAGTATTTT CSAVDGDTQYF
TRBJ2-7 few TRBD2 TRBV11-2 TGTGCCAGCAGCTCGATAGCCCGACTTAGCGGGAGGCCCTACGAGCAGTACTTC CASSSIARLSGRPYEQYF
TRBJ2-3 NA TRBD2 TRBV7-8 TGTGCCAGCTCATCGGGAGGTACGCAGTATTTT CASSSGGTQYF
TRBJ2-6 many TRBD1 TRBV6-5 TGTGCCAGCAGTTGGTACAGGGGGCCTGGGGCCAACGTCCTGACTTTC CASSWYRGPGANVLTF
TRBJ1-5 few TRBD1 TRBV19 TGTGCCAGTAGCGGACAGGGTAGCAATCAGCCCCAGCATTTT CASSGQGSNQPQHF
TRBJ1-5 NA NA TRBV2 TGTGCCAGCAGAGAATCAGGGTATCAGCCCCAGCATTTT CASRESGYQPQHF
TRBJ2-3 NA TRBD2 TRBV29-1 TGCAGCGAAGGACTAGCGGGCACAGATACGCAGTATTTT CSEGLAGTDTQYF
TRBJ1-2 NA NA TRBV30 TGTGCCTGGAGTTACCTAACCGACAAGGAGGCTAACTATGGCTACACCTTC CAWSYLTDKEANYGYTF
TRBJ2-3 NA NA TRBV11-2 TGTGCCAGCAGCTCCTTTCGAGTTAGCACAGATACGCAGTATTTT CASSSFRVSTDTQYF
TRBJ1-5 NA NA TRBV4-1 TGCGCCAGCAGCCACCCGAAAGGCGGACAGTATAGCAATCAGCCCCAGCATTTT CASSHPKGGQYSNQPQHF
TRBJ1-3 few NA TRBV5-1 TGCGCCAGCAGCGGGGGCGGCTCTGGAAACACCATATATTTT CASSGGGSGNTIYF
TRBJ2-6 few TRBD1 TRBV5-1 TGCGCCAGCAGACAGGGGGCTTATGGGGCCAACGTCCTGACTTTC CASRQGAYGANVLTF
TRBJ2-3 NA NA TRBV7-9 TGTGCCAGCAGCGCGAACCCAGGGGTCCCAGATACGCAGTATTTT CASSANPGVPDTQYF
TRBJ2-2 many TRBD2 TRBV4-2 TGTGCCAGCAGCCAAGTAATCTGGCAGACGGGGAGGGGCGGGGAGCTGTTTTTT CASSQVIWQTGRGGELFF
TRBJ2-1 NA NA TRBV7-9 TGTGCCAGCAGCTTAGGGGCGAACAATGAGCAGTTCTTC CASSLGANNEQFF
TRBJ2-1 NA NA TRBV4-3 TGCGCCAGCAGCCAAGATCGAGCGGTCGCGGCGTTCTTC CASSQDRAVAAFF
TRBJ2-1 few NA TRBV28 TGTGCCAGCAGTTTGCGACTAGTACTAATGGGTGAGCAGTTCTTC CASSLRLVLMGEQFF
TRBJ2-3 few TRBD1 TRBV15 TGTGCCACCAGCCCCCGGACAGGGATTGATACGCAGTATTTT CATSPRTGIDTQYF
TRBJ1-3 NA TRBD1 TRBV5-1 TGCGCCAGCAGCGAGGGGACAGCTGGAAACACCATATATTTT CASSEGTAGNTIYF
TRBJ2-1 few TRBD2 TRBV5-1 TGCGCCAGCAGCTCGCAAGGAGCGGGGGGCTACAATGAGCAGTTCTTC CASSSQGAGGYNEQFF